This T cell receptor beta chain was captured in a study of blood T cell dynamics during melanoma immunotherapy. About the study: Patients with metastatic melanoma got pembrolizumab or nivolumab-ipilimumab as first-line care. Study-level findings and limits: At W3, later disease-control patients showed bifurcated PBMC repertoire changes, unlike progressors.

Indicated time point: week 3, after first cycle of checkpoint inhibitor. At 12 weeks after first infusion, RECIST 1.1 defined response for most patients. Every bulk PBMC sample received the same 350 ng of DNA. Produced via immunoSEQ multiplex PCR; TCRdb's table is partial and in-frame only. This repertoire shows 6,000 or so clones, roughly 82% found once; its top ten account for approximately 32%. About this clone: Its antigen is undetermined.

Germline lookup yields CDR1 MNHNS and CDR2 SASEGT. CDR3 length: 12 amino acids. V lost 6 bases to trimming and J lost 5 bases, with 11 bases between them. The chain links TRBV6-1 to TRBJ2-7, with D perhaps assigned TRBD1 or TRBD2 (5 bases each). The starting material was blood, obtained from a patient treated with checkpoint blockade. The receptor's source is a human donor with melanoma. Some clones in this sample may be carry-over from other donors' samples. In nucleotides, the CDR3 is TGTGCCAGCAGCAAGGGACGCGACGAGCAGTACTTC. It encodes CASSKGRDEQYF.